This passage covers 8 T cell receptor beta chains from one sample sequenced in a study of blood T cell repertoires in COVID-19. Produced via immunoSEQ multiplex PCR; TCRdb's table is partial and in-frame only. The sample shows roughly 67,000 clones, 86% of them seen only once. Source material: peripheral blood. Receptors were obtained from a man aged 45-60 years with acute or convalescent COVID-19.

This chain uses TRBV5-8 with TRBJ1-2, with 9 bases fitting TRBD1. This CDR3 is 18 amino acids long. Germline trimming cut 0 bases from V and 3 bases from J; bases unmatched to any gene: 12. Germline assignment: CDR1 SGHTS and CDR2 YDEGEE. CDR3 sequence: CASSLVFGDRVRDYGYTF. CDR3 bases: TGTGCCAGCAGCTTGGTATTTGGGGACAGGGTTAGGGACTATGGCTACACCTTC.

The chain is built from TRBV28 and TRBJ2-5; 11 bases align to TRBD2. Germline CDR1 MDHEN, CDR2 SYDVKM. CDR3 length: 13 amino acids. V shed 8 bases and J 5 bases; nucleotides not matched to a gene: 4. The CDR3 DNA follows: TGTGCCAGCCGTAGCGGGGGGGCGGAGACCCAGTACTTC. The encoded protein is CASRSGGAETQYF.

CDR3 residues: CASSTDKETQYF. The CDR3 DNA is TGTGCCAGCAGCACAGACAAAGAGACCCAGTACTTC. The V gene is TRBV7-9, the J gene TRBJ2-5; D not certain. Trimming stripped 5 bases from V and 3 bases from J, with 7 bases between. The CDR3 spans 12 residues. Germline assignment: CDR1 SEHNR and CDR2 FQNEAQ (reference sequence).

DNA of the CDR3: TGTGCCAGCAGCAAGGTCGATAAGGGGCAGCCCCAGCATTTT. Protein sequence: CASSKVDKGQPQHF. The chain employs TRBV21-1 and TRBJ1-5; the table gives TRBD1 as D, unverified against the DNA. TRBV21-1 counts as a pseudogene. The CDR3 loop spans 14 amino acids.

This sequence joins TRBV6-5 and TRBJ1-6, with D uncertain. V was clipped by 10 bases and J by 7 bases, with 17 bases between them. This CDR3 has 14 amino acids. Germline V CDR1 and CDR2: MNHEY, SVGAGI. CDR3 residues: CATKQQAINSPLHF. The CDR3 region has the DNA TGTGCCACCAAGCAGCAGGCCATCAATTCACCCCTCCACTTT.

The chain is built from TRBV6-5 and TRBJ2-3, with 10 bases fitting TRBD2. The CDR3 sequence is 13 residues long. The germline CDR1 and CDR2 sequences are MNHEY and SVGAGI. Trimming cost V 6 bases and J 5 bases; bases outside gene matches: 2. This CDR3 reads CASSRLAGDTQYF. CDR3 bases: TGTGCCAGCAGCCGACTAGCGGGAGATACGCAGTATTTT.

The chain couples TRBV28 to TRBJ2-3, with 8 bases that match TRBD2. The CDR3 covers 16 residues. Germline loops: CDR1 MDHEN, CDR2 SYDVKM. V lost 4 bases to trimming and J lost 4 bases; unmatched junction nucleotides: 10. The CDR3, as DNA: TGTGCCAGCAGTTCCCCCTCAGCGGGAGCTTCAGATACGCAGTATTTT. Its protein product is CASSSPSAGASDTQYF.

The V call is TRBV18, the J call TRBJ1-2, with 8 bases fitting TRBD1. With 3 bases clipped from V and 6 bases from J, the junction kept 9 bases outside the gene matches. The CDR3 is made up of 15 amino acids. Germline-derived CDR1 and CDR2 are KGHSH and LQKENI. This CDR3 is CASSPDRDFGNGYTF. CDR3 DNA sequence: TGTGCCAGCTCACCGGACAGGGATTTTGGTAATGGCTACACCTTC.